The 28 T cell receptor beta chains given below trace back to one sample, sequenced in a study of blood T cell repertoires in COVID-19. Clones were sequenced by immunoSEQ multiplex PCR, and TCRdb holds only the in-frame ones, with some missing. The sample includes tens of thousands of clones, around 90% of them seen just once. Sequenced input: peripheral blood. All receptors come from a woman in her 70s with acute or convalescent COVID-19.

This clone was counted a single time. The rearrangement joins TRBV19 to TRBJ2-3; D perhaps matches TRBD2 (6 bases). The CDR3 is 13 residues long. V gave up 3 bases and J gave up 5 bases, with 9 bases separating them. Germline V lookup: CDR1 LNHDA, CDR2 SQIVND (reference sequence). The CDR3 loop reads CASSIGGVDTQYF. In DNA, the CDR3 is TGTGCCAGTAGTATTGGAGGGGTAGATACGCAGTATTTT.

The CDR3 coding sequence is TGTGCCAGCAGGAGTGGGGCAGGGGGCGTTACTGAAGCTTTCTTT. Amino acid sequence: CASRSGAGGVTEAFF. The chain joins TRBV5-6 to TRBJ1-1; 8 nucleotides align to TRBD1. This CDR3 is built from 15 residues. V was pared by 5 bases and J by 5 bases, with 11 bases of the junction left unmatched. Germline V gene sequence: CDR1 SGHDT, CDR2 YYEEEE.

The V and J genes are TRBV2 and TRBJ1-1; the D gene is possibly TRBD1 (6 bases). V dropped 10 bases and J dropped 6 bases, with 21 bases sitting between them. The CDR3 runs to 14 residues. From germline, CDR1 is SNHLY and CDR2 FYNNEI. The CDR3 nucleotides read TGTGCCACCAGGACGCTAAGGGGGGGGTCTGAAGCTTTCTTT. It specifies CATRTLRGGSEAFF.

J is TRBJ1-1 and V is TRBV25-1; TRBD1 might be the D (5 bases). CDR3 length: 15 residues. The germline V gene encodes CDR1 MGHDK and CDR2 SYGVNS. V lost 1 base to trimming and J lost 5 bases, with 14 bases between them. The CDR3 is CASSEWGPPGTEAFF. CDR3 DNA sequence: TGTGCCAGCAGTGAATGGGGCCCTCCCGGGACTGAAGCTTTCTTT.

The V and J genes are TRBV6-6 and TRBJ2-3; TRBD2 matches 16 bases. CDR3 size: 17 residues. Germline assignment: CDR1 MNHNY and CDR2 SVGAGI (reference sequence). Losses at the gene ends were 5 bases for V and 3 bases for J; bases not matched to a gene: 5. The CDR3 nucleotides are TGTGCCAGCAGTCCGGGACTAGCGGGAGGGAAGACAGATACGCAGTATTTT. It translates to CASSPGLAGGKTDTQYF.

CDR3 in amino acids: CASSPTGGYSNQPQHF. In DNA form, the CDR3 reads TGTGCCAGCAGCCCTACGGGGGGCTATAGCAATCAGCCCCAGCATTTT. The rearrangement joins TRBV5-8 to TRBJ1-5; D possibly corresponds to TRBD1 (6 bases). Germline V CDR1 and CDR2: SGHTS, YDEGEE. This CDR3 has 16 residues. Deletions cut 4 bases from V and 0 bases from J, with 14 bases between.

V usage is TRBV4-1 and J usage is TRBJ2-7; D remains ambiguous. The V and J ends lost 5 bases and 0 bases respectively, with 5 bases between them. This CDR3 spans 12 amino acids. CDR1 and CDR2 (germline): MGHRA, YSYEKL. The CDR3 DNA sequence: TGCGCCAGCAGCGAGAGCTCCTACGAGCAGTACGTC. This translates into CASSESSYEQYV.

The chain couples TRBV11-2 to TRBJ1-1, with 7 positions matching TRBD1. The germline V gene has CDR1 SGHAT and CDR2 FQNNGV. J gave up 6 bases and V 6 bases, and 10 bases lay outside the gene matches. The CDR3 totals 14 residues. The CDR3 region has the DNA TGTGCCAGCAGTCAAAACAGGGGTTCGGCTGAAGCTTTCTTT. Translated, it gives CASSQNRGSAEAFF.

This sequence joins TRBV5-1 and TRBJ1-5; weak D call: TRBD1 (6 bases). Germline V CDR1 and CDR2: SGHRS, YFSETQ. The CDR3 loop spans 13 amino acids. V was cut by 4 bases and J by 6 bases, with 11 bases left in between. Here the CDR3 DNA reads TGCGCCAGCAGCGCGGGGGCAGGTCAGCCCCAGCATTTT. Its translation is CASSAGAGQPQHF.

This clone showed up just once. The chain uses TRBV9 and TRBJ2-3, with a tentative D call TRBD2 (7 bases). Germline lookup yields CDR1 SGDLS and CDR2 YYNGEE. The CDR3 runs to 17 residues. V lost 0 bases and J 2 bases, leaving 16 bases between the germline ends. The CDR3 region has the DNA TGTGCCAGCAGCGTAGGATGGGCGGGGGCCAACACAGATACGCAGTATTTT. Residues: CASSVGWAGANTDTQYF.

The chain combines TRBV7-9 with TRBJ2-7; 7 bases match TRBD2. After removal of 2 bases from V and 1 base from J, the junction contained 2 bases not matched to a gene. Germline V gene lookup returns CDR1 SEHNR and CDR2 FQNEAQ (reference sequence). This CDR3 has 14 residues. DNA of the CDR3: TGTGCCAGCAGCTTAACTAGCGAGTCCTACGAGCAGTACTTC. Translating gives CASSLTSESYEQYF.

With regard to this clone: The junction departs from the called germline gene at one end, perhaps through a read error. Distinct nucleotide sequences in the sample also encode this CDR3. This chain connects TRBV7-6 to TRBJ1-1; D uncertain. The germline V gene has CDR1 SGHVS and CDR2 FNYEAQ. CDR3 size: 14 residues. CDR3 DNA: TGTGCCAGCAGCTTAATCGGGGAGAACACTGAGGCTTTCTTT. Translated: CASSLIGENTEAFF.

The chain carries TRBV3-1 (or the pseudogene TRBV3-2) and TRBJ2-2; 13 bases agree with TRBD2. Germline V lookup: CDR1 LGHDT, CDR2 YNNKEL (reference sequence). This CDR3 is 16 amino acids long. Trimming removed 5 bases from V and 5 bases from J; junction bases left unmatched: 5. CDR3 loop: CASSFRTSGSTGELFF. The CDR3 coding sequence is TGTGCCAGCAGCTTCCGGACTAGCGGGAGTACCGGGGAGCTGTTTTTT.

This chain connects TRBV28 to TRBJ2-5; no clear D gene. Germline V gives CDR1 MDHEN, CDR2 SYDVKM. Trimming shortened V by 2 bases and J by 5 bases, and 9 bases separated the two germline ends. The CDR3 has 13 residues. DNA for the CDR3: TGTGCCAGCAGTTTAGTAGTTCCGGAGACCCAGTACTTC. Protein product: CASSLVVPETQYF.

This clone has only a few counts. The rearrangement joins TRBV9 to TRBJ1-1, with TRBD1 matching over 11 bases. There are 15 residues in the CDR3. Germline loops: CDR1 SGDLS, CDR2 YYNGEE. After removal of 0 bases from V and 5 bases from J, the junction contained 3 bases not matched to a gene. As DNA, the CDR3 is TGTGCCAGCAGCGTAGAAGGGACAGGGGGTACTGAAGCTTTCTTT. Translated, it gives CASSVEGTGGTEAFF.

The CDR3 DNA reads TGTGCCAGTAGTAGAACCGGGTTGAACTACGAGCAGTACTTC. Translated, it gives CASSRTGLNYEQYF. The chain employs TRBV19 and TRBJ2-7; D uncertain. The CDR3 is 14 residues long. The germline V gene has CDR1 LNHDA and CDR2 SQIVND (reference sequence). The V end was cut by 4 bases, the J end by 3 bases, with 13 bases between.

In DNA, the CDR3 is TGTGCCAGCAGTTCCACAGGCGATCCGACGAACACTGAAGCTTTCTTT. Its translation is CASSSTGDPTNTEAFF. This chain joins TRBV28 and TRBJ1-1, with D perhaps matching TRBD1 (5 bases). From germline, CDR1 is MDHEN and CDR2 SYDVKM. This CDR3 region has 16 residues. Trimming stripped 4 bases from V and 1 base from J, with 16 bases between.

The chain is built from TRBV6-5 and TRBJ1-1; no firm D call. Germline-derived CDR1 and CDR2 are MNHEY and SVGAGI. The CDR3 covers 12 residues. The ends were cut back, 6 bases at V and 2 bases at J, with 7 bases in the middle. CDR3 in DNA: TGTGCCAGCAGGGCCCAAAACACTGAAGCTTTCTTT. Its translation is CASRAQNTEAFF.

The chain couples TRBV18 to TRBJ2-3; TRBD1 agrees at 9 bases. V dropped 9 bases and J dropped 2; count of bases not matched to a gene: 24. Looked up from germline, CDR1 is KGHSH and CDR2 is LQKENI. The CDR3 has 20 residues. This CDR3 reads CARYNLRQGVEGDNTDTQYF. CDR3 sequence (DNA): TGTGCCAGATACAACCTGCGACAGGGGGTAGAGGGGGATAACACAGATACGCAGTATTTT. Drawing the rest from reference TRBV18 and TRBJ2-3, the complete variable domain is NAGVMQNPRHLVRRRGQEARLRCSPMKGHSHVYWYRQLPEEGLKFMVYLQKENIIDESGMPKERFSAEFPKEGPSILRIQQVVRGDSAAYFCARYNLRQGVEGDNTDTQYFGPGTRLTVL.

The chain has TRBV5-4 and TRBJ2-7, with TRBD2 as a possible D gene (5 bases). The CDR3 length is 15 residues. Trimming removed 3 bases from V and 6 bases from J, with 19 bases in between. Looked up from germline, CDR1 is SGHNT and CDR2 is YYREEE (reference sequence). CDR3 coding DNA: TGTGCCAGCAGCTCGGGGAGTAAGAGATTTTGCGAGCAGTACGTC. It translates to CASSSGSKRFCEQYV.

The chain joins TRBV3-1 (or the pseudogene TRBV3-2) to TRBJ1-4; a weak D match, TRBD1 (6 bases). This CDR3 has 14 amino acids. With 0 bases removed from V and 8 bases from J, the gap between germline ends came to 10 bases. CDR1 and CDR2 (germline): LGHDT, YNNKEL (reference sequence). CDR3 protein: CASSQDRGIEKLFF. Written as DNA, the CDR3 is TGTGCCAGCAGCCAAGACAGGGGTATCGAAAAACTGTTTTTT.

The V gene is TRBV10-3, the J gene TRBJ2-2, with a possible D match to TRBD2 (6 bases). Per germline, CDR1 ENHRY and CDR2 SYGVKD. The CDR3 runs 14 residues. V was clipped by 5 bases and J by 4 bases, with 11 bases between them. In DNA, the CDR3 is TGTGCCATCAGTTGGCAGGGAGGCACCGGGGAGCTGTTTTTT. Amino acids: CAISWQGGTGELFF.

The chain uses TRBV10-1 and TRBJ2-1; TRBD2 aligns across 9 bases. The CDR3 has 15 residues. V dropped 4 bases and J dropped 8; count of bases not matched to a gene: 9. The germline CDR1 and CDR2 sequences are WNHNN and SYGVQD (reference sequence). CDR3 coding DNA: TGCGCCAGCAGTGTTCGGGCTAGCGGGGTTTATGAGCAGTTCTTC. Protein product: CASSVRASGVYEQFF.

This clone was detected only once. The chain carries TRBV27 and TRBJ1-2, with TRBD1 as a possible D gene (6 bases). V was trimmed by 3 bases and J by 8 bases, leaving 16 bases between them. Germline CDR1 and CDR2: MNHEY and SMNVEV (reference sequence). The CDR3 is 14 amino acids. The CDR3: CASSFLDSSGGYTF. In DNA, the CDR3 is TGTGCCAGCAGTTTCTTGGACAGTTCGGGGGGCTACACCTTC.

The chain uses TRBV27 and TRBJ1-2; maybe TRBD1 (5 bases). The CDR3 length is 15 residues. The V and J ends lost 3 bases and 5 bases respectively, with 16 bases between them. Looked up from germline, CDR1 is MNHEY and CDR2 is SMNVEV (reference sequence). The CDR3 sequence is CASSFRRDRVYGYTF. CDR3 nucleotides: TGTGCCAGCAGTTTCCGCAGGGATAGAGTATATGGCTACACCTTC.

This sequence joins TRBV19 and TRBJ2-1; 8 bases agree with TRBD2. The germline V gene has CDR1 LNHDA and CDR2 SQIVND (reference sequence). The CDR3 spans 15 residues. V shed 3 bases, J shed 7 bases, and the junction held 8 bases outside the gene matches. CDR3 sequence (DNA): TGTGCCAGTAGTATGGCAAGCGGGAGCCGAAATGAGCAGTTCTTC. Its translation: CASSMASGSRNEQFF.

The V gene is TRBV27, the J gene TRBJ2-2, with a tentative D call TRBD2 (5 bases). The V gene lost 0 bases and the J gene lost 10 bases, with 15 bases spanning the gap. The CDR3 contains 15 residues. Per germline, CDR1 MNHEY and CDR2 SMNVEV (reference sequence). CDR3: CASSLSLDSVSELFF. The CDR3 region has the DNA TGTGCCAGCAGTTTATCGCTGGACTCCGTGTCGGAGCTGTTTTTT.

CDR3 bases: TGCGCCAGCAGCCGAACCACGGACAGCACCGGGGAGCTGTTTTTT. This encodes CASSRTTDSTGELFF. The chain carries TRBV5-1 and TRBJ2-2, with D perhaps matching TRBD1 (6 bases). Between the trimmed V and J ends, which lost 4 bases and 4 bases, there was a span of 14 bases. From germline, CDR1 is SGHRS and CDR2 YFSETQ. This CDR3 contains 15 residues.